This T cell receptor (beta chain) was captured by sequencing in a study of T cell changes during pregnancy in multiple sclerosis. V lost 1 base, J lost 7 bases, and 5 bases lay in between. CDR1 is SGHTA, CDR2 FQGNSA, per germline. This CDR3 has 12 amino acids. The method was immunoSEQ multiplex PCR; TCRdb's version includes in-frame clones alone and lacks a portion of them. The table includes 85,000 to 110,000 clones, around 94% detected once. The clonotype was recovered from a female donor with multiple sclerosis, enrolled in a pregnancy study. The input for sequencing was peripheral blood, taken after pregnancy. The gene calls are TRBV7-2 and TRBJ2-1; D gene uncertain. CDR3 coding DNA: TGTGCCAGCAGCTTAGTAATGAATGAGCAGTTCTTC. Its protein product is CASSLVMNEQFF.